This is a list of T cell receptor beta chains from one sample in a study of early T cells in non-severe SARS-CoV-2 infection. TCRdb redid the calling of the 5' RACE reads with MiXCR, one entry per CDR3 protein. Here the sample spans roughly 77,000 distinct CDR3 sequences, approximately 12% being singletons. Material: whole blood. The receptors here all came from an adult who was a healthcare worker with PCR-confirmed SARS-CoV-2 infection or an uninfected control (not recorded which). The CDR3 runs from the conserved cysteine through the conserved F or W. Fields, in order: J gene, clone size, V gene, D gene, CDR3 DNA, CDR3 protein. The D gene is left open where the match is weak. Part of the rows lack a size; the others show once, few, many or a class for expanded clones.

TRBJ2-7	few	TRBV25-1	TRBD1	TGTGCCAGCAGTGACAACGACAGGGTCCCCAGGGCCGAGCAGTACTTC	CASSDNDRVPRAEQYF
TRBJ1-6	.	TRBV18	TRBD1	TGTGCCAGCTCACCACCGGGACAGGGAGGTAATTCACCCCTCCACTTT	CASSPPGQGGNSPLHF
TRBJ1-4	many	TRBV15	.	TGTGCCACCAGCAGAGAAAAGTCGCGGAGAAATGAAAAACTGTTTTTT	CATSREKSRRNEKLFF
TRBJ2-1	many	TRBV15	TRBD2	TGTGCCACCAGCAGAGCCGCTAGCGGGAGCGTATACAATGAGCAGTTCTTC	CATSRAASGSVYNEQFF
TRBJ2-3	.	TRBV7-9	TRBD2	TGTGTCAGCAGCTTAGAGCGCGGGGGGACAGATACGCAGTATTTT	CVSSLERGGTDTQYF
TRBJ2-7	.	TRBV9	.	TGTGCCAGCAGAGACCGGGACTTCCTATTCGAGCAGTACTTC	CASRDRDFLFEQYF
TRBJ1-4	many	TRBV6-6	.	TGTGCCAGCAGCACCTGGGCACCTCCCGAAAAACTGTTTTTT	CASSTWAPPEKLFF
TRBJ2-7	.	TRBV28	.	TGTGCCAGCAGTTTAAGGGGCACAGCTAACGAGCAGTACTTC	CASSLRGTANEQYF
TRBJ1-1	.	TRBV7-9	TRBD1	TGTGCCAGCAGCTTCTCGCCGTCGCGGACAGGGGGCACTGAAGCTTTCTTT	CASSFSPSRTGGTEAFF
TRBJ2-7	many	TRBV29-1	TRBD1	TGCAGCGCCGCCAGGACAGGTACTACCTACGAGCAGTACTTC	CSAARTGTTYEQYF
TRBJ1-5	many	TRBV2	TRBD1	TGTGCCAGCAGTGAAGCGGGAAACAGGGGGCGCATTAATCAGCCCCAGCATTTT	CASSEAGNRGRINQPQHF
TRBJ1-2	many	TRBV6-5	.	TGTGCCAGCGGGCAGGGGAGCTATGGCTACACCTTC	CASGQGSYGYTF
TRBJ2-4	few	TRBV20-1	.	TGCAGTGCTACCGACCCCCAAGCAGTCAAAAACATTCAGTACTTC	CSATDPQAVKNIQYF
TRBJ2-7	many	TRBV2	TRBD2	TGTGCCAGCAGATTACTAGCGGGAAACTACGAGCAGTACTTC	CASRLLAGNYEQYF
TRBJ1-5	.	TRBV30	.	TGTGCCTGGAGTGTACGGGAGGCCCTTCCTACAGGTGACAATCAGCCCCAGCATTTT	CAWSVREALPTGDNQPQHF
TRBJ1-5	few	TRBV27	.	TGTGCGGCGGGTCGGCCCCAGCATTTT	CAAGRPQHF
TRBJ2-5	.	TRBV20-1	.	TGCAGTGTTGTAGCGGAACAAGAGACCCAGTACTTC	CSVVAEQETQYF
TRBJ2-3	many	TRBV7-2	.	TGTGCCAGCAGCCTTTGGACGGCAGATACGCAGTATTTT	CASSLWTADTQYF
TRBJ1-6	.	TRBV19	.	TGTGCCAGTACCGAAGTTAATTCACCCCTCCACTTT	CASTEVNSPLHF
TRBJ2-7	.	TRBV20-1	TRBD1	TGCAGTGCTAGTCCCCCGAGACAGGGTTACTACGAGCAGTACTTC	CSASPPRQGYYEQYF
TRBJ2-7	many	TRBV11-2	TRBD1	TGTGCCAGCAGCTGGGGACAGGGAATGAACGAGCAGTACTTC	CASSWGQGMNEQYF
TRBJ2-7	few	TRBV5-6	.	TGTGCCAGCAGCTTTTGGAGCGGGCCAACCTCCTACGAGCAGTACTTC	CASSFWSGPTSYEQYF
TRBJ2-1	.	TRBV7-8	TRBD1	TGTGCCAGCAGCCAAAACAGGGGGCAAGGTGAGCAGTTCTTC	CASSQNRGQGEQFF
TRBJ1-3	.	TRBV18	.	TGTGCCAGCTCACCGGCTGTGGGGGGCGCTGGAAACACCATATATTTT	CASSPAVGGAGNTIYF
TRBJ2-5	many	TRBV18	TRBD1	TGTGCCAGCTCACTGAGGACAGGACAAGAGACCCAGTACTTC	CASSLRTGQETQYF
TRBJ2-1	many	TRBV20-1	TRBD1	TGCAGTGCTCGGGACAGGCCGACCTACAATGAGCAGTTCTTC	CSARDRPTYNEQFF
TRBJ1-4	few	TRBV2	.	TGTGCCAGCAGTGAAGCGACTATTGCAACTAATGAAAAACTGTTTTTT	CASSEATIATNEKLFF
TRBJ2-2	.	TRBV10-1	TRBD2	TGCGCCAGCAGCCGGACTAGCGGGACGAACACCGGGGAGCTGTTTTTT	CASSRTSGTNTGELFF
TRBJ1-2	few	TRBV6-2/TRBV6-3	.	TGTGCCAGCAGTTACTCTTGGCAGGGTCTTGGCTACACCTTC	CASSYSWQGLGYTF
TRBJ2-7	.	TRBV5-5	.	TGTGTCAGCAGCTTTGGGTACTCCTACGAGCAGTACTTC	CVSSFGYSYEQYF
TRBJ2-3	many	TRBV20-1	TRBD2	TGCAGTACCCCCGGGGGGGGGGATACGCAGTATTTT	CSTPGGGDTQYF
TRBJ1-6	many	TRBV7-9	.	TGTGCCAGCAGGCCCTCTATGGAGGGTTCACCCCTCCACTTT	CASRPSMEGSPLHF
TRBJ2-5	many	TRBV11-1	.	TGTGCCAGCAGCTTGGGCCCCTTTCCCGAGACCCAGTACTTC	CASSLGPFPETQYF
TRBJ2-3	.	TRBV19	.	TGTGCCAGTAGCCCCATCGGGACCCGCATAGATACGCAGTATTTT	CASSPIGTRIDTQYF
TRBJ1-6	many	TRBV20-1	.	TGCAGTGCTAGAGGCAGGGGAACCACCAATTCACCCCTCCACTTT	CSARGRGTTNSPLHF
TRBJ1-5	many	TRBV6-6	TRBD1	TGTGCCGGCCGAGGACAGGGGGAGGGTCAGCCCCAGCATTTT	CAGRGQGEGQPQHF
TRBJ2-7	.	TRBV29-1	.	TGCAGCGTTGAAGATTCGGGACGGGGCGAGCAGTACTTC	CSVEDSGRGEQYF
TRBJ2-2	many	TRBV20-1	.	TGCAGTGCTGCCTCATGGGCCGGGGAGCTGTTTTTT	CSAASWAGELFF
TRBJ2-2	.	TRBV24-1	TRBD1	TGTGCCACCAGTGATGGGACAGGGTACGCCGGGGAGCTGTTTTTT	CATSDGTGYAGELFF
TRBJ2-3	many	TRBV20-1	TRBD1	TGCAGTGCCGAAGACAGGGGCACAGATACGCAGTATTTT	CSAEDRGTDTQYF
TRBJ1-3	many	TRBV6-5	.	TGTGCCAGCAGTTACTCGCGGGGCGCTAGAGGAAACACCATATATTTT	CASSYSRGARGNTIYF
TRBJ2-2	.	TRBV29-1	TRBD1	TGCAGCGTGGGACAGGGTACCGGGGAGCTGTTTTTT	CSVGQGTGELFF